This T cell receptor beta chain stems from a study of low-dose radiotherapy and immunotherapy resistance in tumors. The germline V gene encodes CDR1 KGHSH and CDR2 LQKENI. This CDR3 region has 15 residues. V was trimmed by 3 bases and J by 1 base, leaving 11 bases between them. The time point: before trial treatment. Treatment combined nivolumab, ipilimumab, aspirin, low-dose cyclophosphamide and low-dose radiotherapy in a dose-escalation trial. Many counts were recorded for this clonotype. Alpha- and beta-chain coverage of first-strand cDNA came from TRAV- and TRBV-specific primers. TCR amplification ran 15 to 20 PCR cycles using constant-region and V-primer adapter primers. It was by in vitro transcription that isolated mRNA was amplified. TCRdb called the reads again in MiXCR, with one record for every CDR3 protein. The sample has fewer than 90,000 distinct CDR3 sequences, approximately 19% seen once.

The material sequenced was PBMCs, taken before treatment. This sequence was found in a male donor with prostate cancer. The chain employs TRBV18 and TRBJ2-3; D gene uncertain. This CDR3 is CASSPTALGTDTQYF. The CDR3 bases are TGTGCCAGCTCACCCACGGCTCTCGGCACAGATACGCAGTATTTT.